One sample yielded the 18 T cell receptor beta chains listed below, sequenced in a study of T cells of healthy individuals. TCRdb passed the 5' RACE reads through MiXCR, listing each CDR3 protein once. Among more than 85,000 distinct CDR3 sequences listed, under 20% were seen once. The receptor set was obtained from a human donor in good health.

The chain recombines TRBV28 with TRBJ2-5; D possibly corresponds to TRBD2 (5 bases). V was cut by 8 bases and J by 4 bases, with 11 bases left in between. Germline assignment: CDR1 MDHEN and CDR2 SYDVKM. This CDR3 has 12 residues. The CDR3 reads CASSRVGETQYF. DNA of the CDR3: TGTGCCAGCTCGCGGGTGGGAGAGACCCAGTACTTC.

The chain links TRBV4-2 to TRBJ2-1; 7 bases line up with TRBD2. CDR3 length: 14 amino acids. V lost 1 base, J lost 8 bases, and 5 bases stayed unmatched. In germline, CDR1 is LGHNA, CDR2 YNFKEQ. The CDR3 nucleotides read TGTGCCAGCAGCCAAGTGGGGGGAGGGGATGAGCAGTTCTTC. This encodes CASSQVGGGDEQFF.

This clonotype was observed a handful of times. The CDR3 spells CASTRAGAVSEQYF. CDR3 bases: TGTGCCAGCACTAGAGCGGGAGCAGTTAGCGAGCAGTACTTC. The rearrangement joins TRBV2 to TRBJ2-7, with 8 bases fitting TRBD2. Trimming cost V 7 bases and J 6 bases; bases outside gene matches: 11. Germline CDR1 SNHLY, CDR2 FYNNEI. The CDR3 is made up of 14 amino acids.

The table lists this clonotype with a few counts. The chain links TRBV29-1 to TRBJ2-7; TRBD1 aligns across 11 bases. The CDR3 spans 14 residues. Germline loops: CDR1 SQVTM, CDR2 ANQGSEA. Trimming took 6 bases from V and 1 from J; bases not matched to a gene: 5. The CDR3 nucleotides are TGCAGCGTCACCGGGACAGGGGGGTCCTACGAGCAGTACTTC. It translates to CSVTGTGGSYEQYF.

The chain uses TRBV28 and TRBJ2-1; TRBD2 agrees at 11 bases. The germline CDR1 and CDR2 sequences are MDHEN and SYDVKM. This CDR3 is built from 16 residues. V gave up 6 bases and J gave up 8 bases; unmatched junction bases: 12. The CDR3: CASRPIGTSGRHEQFF. In nucleotides, the CDR3 is TGTGCCAGCAGGCCAATCGGGACTAGCGGTCGTCATGAGCAGTTCTTC.

This clonotype was counted ten times or more. V usage is TRBV7-8 and J usage is TRBJ1-4, with D unclear. V was shortened by 5 bases and J by 0 bases, with 7 bases between the two germline ends. Germline CDR1 SGHVS, CDR2 FQNEAQ. The CDR3 contains 14 residues. The chain's CDR3 is CASSRSTTNEKLFF. As DNA, the CDR3 is TGTGCCAGCAGCCGGTCTACAACTAATGAAAAACTGTTTTTT.

Turning to this clonotype: Possible read error: a much larger clone is one base away. The CDR3: CASRTAQETQYF. The CDR3 nucleotides read TGTGCCAGCAGAACAGCCCAAGAGACCCAGTACTTC. The chain links TRBV11-2 to TRBJ2-5; D ambiguous. CDR1 is SGHAT and CDR2 is FQNNGV in the germline V gene. V was shortened by 6 bases and J by 1 base, with 6 bases between the two germline ends. The CDR3 loop spans 12 amino acids.

The chain carries TRBV6-2 or TRBV6-3 and TRBJ1-6; TRBD1 agrees at 8 bases. Germline loops: CDR1 MNHEY, CDR2 SVGEGT. CDR3 length: 15 amino acids. Losses at the gene ends were 6 bases for V and 15 bases for J; bases not matched to a gene: 16. The CDR3 is CASSSPLGTGQRLHF. In nucleotides, the CDR3 is TGTGCCAGCAGCTCCCCCCTTGGGACAGGTCAACGCCTCCACTTT.

This clonotype was picked up many times. The chain employs TRBV28 and TRBJ1-2; D call uncertain. The CDR3 contains 13 residues. The germline gives CDR1 MDHEN, CDR2 SYDVKM. V lost 6 bases, J lost 0 bases, and 8 bases lay in between. CDR3 DNA sequence: TGTGCCAGCAGCCGGAATACTAACTATGGCTACACCTTC. As protein: CASSRNTNYGYTF.

This clonotype was counted between two and nine times. The gene calls are TRBV4-3 and TRBJ2-5; D might be TRBD2 (5 bases). The CDR3 spans 15 residues. V dropped 2 bases and J dropped 7 bases, with 17 bases sitting between them. Germline V gives CDR1 LGHNA, CDR2 YSLEER. This CDR3 reads CASSQQTRPVGTQYF. The CDR3 DNA sequence: TGCGCCAGCAGCCAACAAACTAGACCGGTGGGGACCCAGTACTTC.

This chain connects TRBV6-2 or TRBV6-3 to TRBJ2-3, with D unresolved. Germline CDR1 is MNHEY and CDR2 is SVGEGT. There are 13 residues in the CDR3. Trimming shortened V by 6 bases and J by 4 bases, and 11 bases separated the two germline ends. CDR3 DNA sequence: TGTGCCAGCAGCCTCCTTGGTGCAGATACGCAGTATTTT. Amino acids: CASSLLGADTQYF.

There are many counts of this clonotype. This sequence joins TRBV12-3 or TRBV12-4 and TRBJ1-2; 7 bases are shared with TRBD1. The CDR3 is made up of 13 amino acids. V dropped 5 bases and J dropped 2; count of bases not matched to a gene: 2. Here the CDR3 reads CASSPQGNYGYTF. The DNA for the CDR3 is TGTGCCAGCAGTCCACAGGGGAACTATGGCTACACCTTC.

V is TRBV7-2 and J is TRBJ2-5, with 9 nucleotides matching TRBD1. V lost 4 bases, J lost 5 bases, and 8 bases stayed unmatched. The CDR3 loop spans 15 amino acids. CDR1 and CDR2 from the germline V gene are SGHTA and FQGNSA. CDR3 region: CASSYGTGSRETQYF. The DNA of the CDR3 is TGTGCCAGCAGCTACGGGACAGGGAGTCGGGAGACCCAGTACTTC.

In its sample, this clonotype was seen once. This sequence joins TRBV11-2 and TRBJ2-1; D is perhaps TRBD2 (6 bases). Trimming left V 5 bases short and J 2 bases short, with 13 bases between. The CDR3 contains 15 residues. Germline CDR1 and CDR2: SGHAT and FQNNGV. CDR3 in amino acids: CASSAHSGAYNEQFF. The CDR3 DNA sequence: TGTGCCAGCAGCGCACATAGCGGCGCCTACAATGAGCAGTTCTTC.

This clonotype was seen more than once but under ten times. The chain is built from TRBV4-3 and TRBJ2-3; D not certain. Germline V gene lookup returns CDR1 LGHNA and CDR2 YSLEER. The CDR3 is 13 residues long. Trimming cost V 1 base and J 7 bases, with 9 bases left between them. This chain's CDR3 is CASSQVLVNTQYF. The CDR3 region has the DNA TGCGCCAGCAGCCAAGTTTTGGTGAATACGCAGTATTTT.

This clonotype has more than one count but fewer than ten. The chain has TRBV7-2 and TRBJ2-5; maybe TRBD1 (6 bases). V was cut by 5 bases and J by 2 bases, with 12 bases left in between. Germline V CDR1 and CDR2: SGHTA, FQGNSA. The CDR3 is 14 residues long. Written as DNA, the CDR3 is TGTGCCAGCAGCCTACGGACAGCTCAAGAGACCCAGTACTTC. Translation: CASSLRTAQETQYF. Drawing the rest from reference TRBV7-2 and TRBJ2-5, the complete variable domain is GAGVSQSPSNKVTEKGKDVELRCDPISGHTALYWYRQSLGQGLEFLIYFQGNSAPDKSGLPSDRFSAERTGGSVSTLTIQRTQQEDSAVYLCASSLRTAQETQYFGPGTRLLVL.

This clonotype was observed at least ten times. The gene calls are TRBV7-8 and TRBJ2-3; D might be TRBD1 (6 bases). Trimming shortened V by 5 bases and J by 1 base, and 22 bases separated the two germline ends. There are 18 residues in the CDR3. Germline V gene data show CDR1 as SGHVS and CDR2 as FQNEAQ. CDR3 coding DNA: TGTGCCAGCAGCCCTTACAGGGTGTTAATCAGGGGCACAGATACGCAGTATTTT. This sequence encodes CASSPYRVLIRGTDTQYF.

The chain links TRBV7-9 to TRBJ2-5, with D maybe TRBD1 (6 bases). Per germline, CDR1 SEHNR and CDR2 FQNEAQ (reference sequence). Trimming stripped 0 bases from V and 3 bases from J, with 8 bases between. The CDR3 runs 14 residues. CDR3: CASSLAGQKETQYF. The CDR3 nucleotides read TGTGCCAGCAGCTTAGCCGGACAGAAAGAGACCCAGTACTTC.